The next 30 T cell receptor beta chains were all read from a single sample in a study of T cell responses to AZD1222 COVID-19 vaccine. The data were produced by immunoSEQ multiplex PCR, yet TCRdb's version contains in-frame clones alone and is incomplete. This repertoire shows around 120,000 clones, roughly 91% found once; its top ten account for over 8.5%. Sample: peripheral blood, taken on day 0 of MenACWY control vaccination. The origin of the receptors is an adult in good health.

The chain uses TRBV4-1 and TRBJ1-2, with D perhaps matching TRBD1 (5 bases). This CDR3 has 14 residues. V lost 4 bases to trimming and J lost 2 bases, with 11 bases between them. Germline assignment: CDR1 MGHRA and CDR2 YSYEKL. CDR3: CASSPRQTNYGYTF. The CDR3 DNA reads TGCGCCAGCAGCCCCAGACAGACCAACTATGGCTACACCTTC.

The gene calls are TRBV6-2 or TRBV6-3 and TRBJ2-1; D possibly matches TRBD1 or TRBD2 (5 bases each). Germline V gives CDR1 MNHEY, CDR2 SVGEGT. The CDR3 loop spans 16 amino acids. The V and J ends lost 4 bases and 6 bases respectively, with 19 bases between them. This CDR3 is CASSWADITRGNEQFF. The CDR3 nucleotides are TGTGCCAGCAGTTGGGCGGACATTACTAGGGGCAATGAGCAGTTCTTC.

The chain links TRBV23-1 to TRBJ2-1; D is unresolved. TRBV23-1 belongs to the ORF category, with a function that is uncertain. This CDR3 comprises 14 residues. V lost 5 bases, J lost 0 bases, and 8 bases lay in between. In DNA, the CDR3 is TGCGCCAGCAGTAGGTCTAGCTCCTACAATGAGCAGTTCTTC. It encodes CASSRSSSYNEQFF.

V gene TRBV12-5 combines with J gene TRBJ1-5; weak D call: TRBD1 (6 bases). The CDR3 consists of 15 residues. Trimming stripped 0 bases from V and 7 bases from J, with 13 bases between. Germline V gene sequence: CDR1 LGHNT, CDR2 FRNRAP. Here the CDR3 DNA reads TGTGCTAGTGGTTTGGTACCAGGGGTCGGGCAGCCCCAGCATTTT. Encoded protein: CASGLVPGVGQPQHF.

CDR3 sequence (DNA): TGTGCCAGCAGCCAAGATCTGGAGCAGTACTTC. It encodes CASSQDLEQYF. This chain uses TRBV3-1 (or the pseudogene TRBV3-2) with TRBJ2-7; D uncertain. The V gene lost 0 bases and the J gene lost 7 bases, with 4 bases spanning the gap. The V gene's germline CDR1 is LGHDT and CDR2 YNNKEL (reference sequence). The CDR3 extends over 11 amino acids.

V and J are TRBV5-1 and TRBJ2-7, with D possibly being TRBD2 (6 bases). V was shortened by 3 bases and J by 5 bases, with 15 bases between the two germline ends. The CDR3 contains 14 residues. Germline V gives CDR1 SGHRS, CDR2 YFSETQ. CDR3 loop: CASSWRASWDEQYF. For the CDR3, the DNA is TGCGCCAGCAGCTGGAGGGCCTCTTGGGACGAGCAGTACTTC.

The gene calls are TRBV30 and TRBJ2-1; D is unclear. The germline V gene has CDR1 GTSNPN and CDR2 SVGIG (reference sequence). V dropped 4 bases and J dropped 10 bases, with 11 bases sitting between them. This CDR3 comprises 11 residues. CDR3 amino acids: CAWTAAEEQFF. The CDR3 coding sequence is TGTGCCTGGACCGCGGCAGAGGAGCAGTTCTTC.

CDR3 sequence reads: CASRSGLAPSSYEQYF. The DNA for the CDR3 is TGTGCCAGCAGGTCAGGACTAGCGCCTAGCTCCTACGAGCAGTACTTC. This chain connects TRBV5-6 to TRBJ2-7; 9 positions agree with TRBD2. CDR1 SGHDT and CDR2 YYEEEE come from the germline V gene. V was pared by 5 bases and J by 0 bases, with 9 bases of the junction left unmatched. The CDR3 totals 16 residues.

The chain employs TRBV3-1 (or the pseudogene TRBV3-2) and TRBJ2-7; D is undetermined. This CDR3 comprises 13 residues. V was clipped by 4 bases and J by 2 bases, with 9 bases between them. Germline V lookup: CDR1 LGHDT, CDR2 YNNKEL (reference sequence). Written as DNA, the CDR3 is TGTGCCAGCAGCCGGGCCAGTACCTACGAGCAGTACTTC. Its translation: CASSRASTYEQYF.

CDR3 sequence (DNA): TGTGCCAGCAGCCATATCGGGGTTAATTCACCCCTCCACTTT. This sequence encodes CASSHIGVNSPLHF. This sequence joins TRBV4-2 and TRBJ1-6, with D unclear. This CDR3 has 14 residues. Looked up from germline, CDR1 is LGHNA and CDR2 is YNFKEQ. The ends were cut back, 3 bases at V and 6 bases at J, with 9 bases in the middle.

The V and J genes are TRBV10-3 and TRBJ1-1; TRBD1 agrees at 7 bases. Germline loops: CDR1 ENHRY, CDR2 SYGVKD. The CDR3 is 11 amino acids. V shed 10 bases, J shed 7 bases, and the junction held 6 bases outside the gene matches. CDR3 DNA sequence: TGTGCCACCAACCGGGACAGTGAAGCTTTCTTT. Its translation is CATNRDSEAFF.

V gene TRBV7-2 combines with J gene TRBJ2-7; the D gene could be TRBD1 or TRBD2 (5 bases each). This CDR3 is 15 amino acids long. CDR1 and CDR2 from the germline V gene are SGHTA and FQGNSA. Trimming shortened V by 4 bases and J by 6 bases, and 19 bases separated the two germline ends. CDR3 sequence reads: CASSSTGTQGLEQYF. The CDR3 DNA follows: TGTGCCAGCAGCTCCACCGGGACCCAAGGTCTCGAGCAGTACTTC.

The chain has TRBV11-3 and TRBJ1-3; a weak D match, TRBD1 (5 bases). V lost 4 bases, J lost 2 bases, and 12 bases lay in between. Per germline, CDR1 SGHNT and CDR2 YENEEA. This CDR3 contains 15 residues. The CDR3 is CASSSPRGAGNTIYF. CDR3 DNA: TGTGCCAGCAGCTCCCCGCGAGGGGCTGGAAACACCATATATTTT.

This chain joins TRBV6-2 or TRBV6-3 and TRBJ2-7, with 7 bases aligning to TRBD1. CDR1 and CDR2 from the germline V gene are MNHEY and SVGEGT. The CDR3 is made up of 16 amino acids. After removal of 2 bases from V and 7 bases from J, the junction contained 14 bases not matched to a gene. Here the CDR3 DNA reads TGTGCCAGCAGTTACCAGTCCGGGACAGAGCCTCTTGAGCAGTACTTC. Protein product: CASSYQSGTEPLEQYF.

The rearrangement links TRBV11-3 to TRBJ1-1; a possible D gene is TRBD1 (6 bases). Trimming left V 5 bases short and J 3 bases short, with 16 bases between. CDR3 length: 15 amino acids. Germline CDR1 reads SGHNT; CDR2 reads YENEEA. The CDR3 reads CASSLRTAAYTEAFF. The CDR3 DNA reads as TGTGCCAGCAGCCTGAGGACAGCAGCATACACTGAAGCTTTCTTT.

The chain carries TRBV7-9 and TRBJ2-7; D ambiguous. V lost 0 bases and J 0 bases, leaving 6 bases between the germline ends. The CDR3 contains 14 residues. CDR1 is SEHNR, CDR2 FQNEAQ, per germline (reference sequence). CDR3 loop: CASSLASLSYEQYF. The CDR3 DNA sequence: TGTGCCAGCAGCTTAGCCAGTCTCTCCTACGAGCAGTACTTC.

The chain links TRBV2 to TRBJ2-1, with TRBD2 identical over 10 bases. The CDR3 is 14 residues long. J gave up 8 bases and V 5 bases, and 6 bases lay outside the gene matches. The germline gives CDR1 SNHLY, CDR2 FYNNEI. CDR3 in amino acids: CASSPPSGRYEQFF. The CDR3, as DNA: TGTGCCAGCAGTCCTCCTAGCGGGAGATATGAGCAGTTCTTC.

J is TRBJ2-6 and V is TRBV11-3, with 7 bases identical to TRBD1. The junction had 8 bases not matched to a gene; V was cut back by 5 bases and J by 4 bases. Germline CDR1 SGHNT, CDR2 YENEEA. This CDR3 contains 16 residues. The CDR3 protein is CASSNRGGSGANVLTF. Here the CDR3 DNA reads TGTGCCAGCAGCAACAGAGGGGGCTCCGGGGCCAACGTCCTGACTTTC.

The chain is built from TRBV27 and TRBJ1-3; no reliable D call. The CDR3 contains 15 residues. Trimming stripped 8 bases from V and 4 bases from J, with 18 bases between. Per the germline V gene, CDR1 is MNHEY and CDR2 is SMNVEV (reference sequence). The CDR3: CASGPRPVGGNTIYF. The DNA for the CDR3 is TGTGCCAGCGGCCCCCGGCCCGTCGGGGGAAACACCATATATTTT.

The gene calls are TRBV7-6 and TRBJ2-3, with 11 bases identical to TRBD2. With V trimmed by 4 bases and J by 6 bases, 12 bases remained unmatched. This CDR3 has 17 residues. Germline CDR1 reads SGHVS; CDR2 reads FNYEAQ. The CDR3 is CASSSLGTSGPVDTQYF. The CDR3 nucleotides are TGTGCCAGCAGCTCACTGGGGACTAGCGGACCCGTGGATACGCAGTATTTT.

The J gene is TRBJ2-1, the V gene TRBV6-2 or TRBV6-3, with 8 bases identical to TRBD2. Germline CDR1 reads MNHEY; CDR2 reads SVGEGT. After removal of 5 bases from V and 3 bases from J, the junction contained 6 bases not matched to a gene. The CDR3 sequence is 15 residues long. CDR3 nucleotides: TGTGCCAGCAGTGCGCGGGGGGCGGGCTACAATGAGCAGTTCTTC. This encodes CASSARGAGYNEQFF.

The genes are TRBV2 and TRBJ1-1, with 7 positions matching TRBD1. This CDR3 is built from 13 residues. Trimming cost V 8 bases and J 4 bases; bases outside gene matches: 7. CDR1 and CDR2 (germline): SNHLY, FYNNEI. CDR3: CASGKGAATEAFF. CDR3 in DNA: TGTGCCAGCGGGAAGGGGGCGGCCACTGAAGCTTTCTTT.

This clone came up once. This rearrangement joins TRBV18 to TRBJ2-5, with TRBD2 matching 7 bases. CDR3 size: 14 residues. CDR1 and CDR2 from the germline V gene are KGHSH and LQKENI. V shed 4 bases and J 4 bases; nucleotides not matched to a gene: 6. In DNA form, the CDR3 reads TGTGCCAGCTCACTGCGGGAGATTGGAGAGACCCAGTACTTC. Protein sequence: CASSLREIGETQYF.

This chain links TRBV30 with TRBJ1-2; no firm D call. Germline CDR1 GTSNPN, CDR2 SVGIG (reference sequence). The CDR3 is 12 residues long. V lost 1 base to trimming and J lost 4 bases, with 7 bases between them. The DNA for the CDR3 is TGTGCCTGGAGTGCGTCAGCCTATGGCTACACCTTC. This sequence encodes CAWSASAYGYTF. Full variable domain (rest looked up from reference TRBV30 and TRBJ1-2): SQTIHQWPATLVQPVGSPLSLECTVEGTSNPNLYWYRQAAGRGLQLLFYSVGIGQISSEVPQNLSASRPQDRQFILSSKKLLLSDSGFYLCAWSASAYGYTFGSGTRLTVV.

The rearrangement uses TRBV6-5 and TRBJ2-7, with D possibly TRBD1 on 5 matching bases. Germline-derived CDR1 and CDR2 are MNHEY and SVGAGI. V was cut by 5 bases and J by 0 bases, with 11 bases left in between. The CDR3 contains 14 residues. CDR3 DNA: TGTGCCAGCAGTCAGGGTCCACTCTCCTACGAGCAGTACTTC. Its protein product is CASSQGPLSYEQYF.

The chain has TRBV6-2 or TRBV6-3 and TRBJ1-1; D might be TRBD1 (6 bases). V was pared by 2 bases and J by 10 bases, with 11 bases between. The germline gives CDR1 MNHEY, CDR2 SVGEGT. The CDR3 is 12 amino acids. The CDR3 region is CASSYGQQRAFF. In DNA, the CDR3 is TGTGCCAGCAGTTACGGACAGCAACGAGCTTTCTTT.

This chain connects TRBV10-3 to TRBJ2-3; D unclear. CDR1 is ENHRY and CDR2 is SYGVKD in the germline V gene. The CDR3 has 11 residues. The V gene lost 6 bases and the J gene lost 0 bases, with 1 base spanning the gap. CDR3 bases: TGTGCCATCAGGAGCACAGATACGCAGTATTTT. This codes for CAIRSTDTQYF.

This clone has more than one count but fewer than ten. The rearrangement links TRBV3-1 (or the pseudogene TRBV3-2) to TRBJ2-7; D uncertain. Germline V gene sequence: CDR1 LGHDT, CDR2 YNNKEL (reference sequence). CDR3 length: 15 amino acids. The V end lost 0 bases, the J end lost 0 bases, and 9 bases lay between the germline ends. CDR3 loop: CASSQDQFHSYEQYF. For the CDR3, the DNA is TGTGCCAGCAGCCAAGATCAGTTCCACTCCTACGAGCAGTACTTC.

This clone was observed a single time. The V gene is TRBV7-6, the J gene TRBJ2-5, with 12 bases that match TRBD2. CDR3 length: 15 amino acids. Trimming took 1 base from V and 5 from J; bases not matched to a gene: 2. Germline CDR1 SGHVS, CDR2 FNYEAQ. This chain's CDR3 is CASSLGLAGAETQYF. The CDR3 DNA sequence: TGTGCCAGCAGCTTAGGACTAGCGGGAGCGGAGACCCAGTACTTC.

The CDR3 reads CASSLRQGNQPQHF. CDR3 DNA sequence: TGTGCCAGCAGCTTAAGACAGGGGAATCAGCCCCAGCATTTT. V usage is TRBV7-6 and J usage is TRBJ1-5; TRBD1 matches 8 bases. Germline loops: CDR1 SGHVS, CDR2 FNYEAQ. The V segment lost 2 bases and the J segment 4 bases; nucleotides outside the gene matches: 1. CDR3 length: 14 amino acids. Full variable domain (outside the CDR3, taken from reference TRBV7-6 and TRBJ1-5): GAGVSQSPRYKVTKRGQDVALRCDPISGHVSLYWYRQALGQGPEFLTYFNYEAQQDKSGLPNDRFSAERPEGSISTLTIQRTEQRDSAMYRCASSLRQGNQPQHFGDGTRLSIL.